What follows are 15 T cell receptor beta chains derived from one specimen sequenced in a study of cytomegalovirus exposure and HLA in healthy donors. Sequencing was performed with immunoSEQ multiplex PCR; in TCRdb, only in-frame clones are kept and a portion is missing. The data show about 200,000 clones, with almost 90% seen just once and about 3% held by the top ten. The sample comprised PBMCs. The origin of the receptors is a woman in her late teens or twenties in good health and CMV-seronegative.

The chain recombines TRBV27 with TRBJ2-7, with TRBD2 as a possible D gene (6 bases). This CDR3 has 14 residues. The V end lost 6 bases, the J end lost 3 bases, and 15 bases lay between the germline ends. Germline assignment: CDR1 MNHEY and CDR2 SMNVEV (reference sequence). CDR3 region: CASSPDLALYEQYF. Written as DNA, the CDR3 is TGTGCCAGCAGCCCTGACCTAGCGCTCTACGAGCAGTACTTC.

The chain recombines TRBV6-6 with TRBJ1-1; D may be TRBD1 (5 bases). CDR1 and CDR2 (germline): MNHNY, SVGAGI (reference sequence). The CDR3 contains 14 residues. V gave up 5 bases and J gave up 8 bases, with 18 bases separating them. The CDR3 nucleotides are TGTGCCAGCAGTCGATATAGGGGCCGAGGCGAAGCTTTCTTT. Protein: CASSRYRGRGEAFF.

This chain joins TRBV27 and TRBJ2-7, with 8 bases fitting TRBD1. The CDR3 has 15 residues. V dropped 8 bases and J dropped 0; count of bases not matched to a gene: 9. From germline, CDR1 is MNHEY and CDR2 SMNVEV (reference sequence). The CDR3 protein is CASQLGQGASYEQYF. DNA of the CDR3: TGTGCCAGCCAGTTGGGGCAGGGGGCCTCCTACGAGCAGTACTTC.

The chain recombines TRBV9 with TRBJ2-3; TRBD2 aligns across 12 bases. CDR3 length equals 15 residues. Trimming at V came to 3 bases and at J to 6 bases, leaving 5 bases not matched to a gene. CDR1 SGDLS and CDR2 YYNGEE come from the germline V gene. The CDR3 DNA reads TGTGCCAGCAGCGCCCTAGCGGGAGGGCCGGATACGCAGTATTTT. Translation gives CASSALAGGPDTQYF.

In this sample, this clone turned up a few times. V usage is TRBV28 and J usage is TRBJ1-2; unclear D gene. Trimming pared 3 bases from V and 5 bases from J, leaving 16 bases between. Germline V gene sequence: CDR1 MDHEN, CDR2 SYDVKM. The CDR3 covers 15 residues. The CDR3 here is CASSFQQVSMYGYTF. CDR3 DNA sequence: TGTGCCAGCAGTTTCCAGCAGGTCTCGATGTATGGCTACACCTTC.

V gene TRBV28 combines with J gene TRBJ2-5, with a possible D match to TRBD2 (5 bases). CDR1 and CDR2 (germline): MDHEN, SYDVKM. Deletions cut 2 bases from V and 5 bases from J, with 27 bases between. The CDR3 extends over 19 amino acids. CDR3 in amino acids: CASSLKRKSTLNPQETQYF. The CDR3 DNA reads as TGTGCCAGCAGTTTAAAGCGGAAATCAACTCTTAACCCCCAGGAGACCCAGTACTTC.

This clone has more than one count but fewer than ten. The chain has TRBV19 and TRBJ1-2, with TRBD1 matching over 12 bases. The V gene end was trimmed by 7 bases and the J gene end by 4 bases; junction bases not matched to a gene: 7. Germline V gene data show CDR1 as LNHDA and CDR2 as SQIVND (reference sequence). The CDR3 consists of 15 residues. In DNA form, the CDR3 reads TGTGCCAGTAATCGCGGGACAGGGGGCTTCTATGGCTACACCTTC. It translates to CASNRGTGGFYGYTF.

The V gene is TRBV28, the J gene TRBJ2-7, with D uncertain. With 1 base removed from V and 3 bases from J, the gap between germline ends came to 10 bases. This CDR3 region has 14 residues. Germline V gene lookup returns CDR1 MDHEN and CDR2 SYDVKM. CDR3 residues: CASSLFLSGYEQYF. The CDR3, as DNA: TGTGCCAGCAGTTTATTCCTCTCAGGCTACGAGCAGTACTTC.

The CDR3 region is CASSRTGTGPNEQYF. The CDR3 DNA sequence: TGTGCCAGCAGCCGAACCGGGACAGGGCCCAACGAGCAGTACTTC. The chain links TRBV7-2 to TRBJ2-7, with 9 bases matching TRBD1. The trim removed 5 bases at V and 5 bases at J, leaving 10 bases unmatched. The CDR3 has 15 residues. Per the germline V gene, CDR1 is SGHTA and CDR2 is FQGNSA.

This clone has a handful of counts. The genes are TRBV5-1 and TRBJ1-1; D call uncertain. Germline V CDR1 and CDR2: SGHRS, YFSETQ. Deletions cut 3 bases from V and 0 bases from J, with 6 bases between. The CDR3 extends over 13 amino acids. In DNA form, the CDR3 reads TGCGCCAGCAGCTCAGGCCTGAACACTGAAGCTTTCTTT. Translated, it gives CASSSGLNTEAFF.

The chain links TRBV7-9 to TRBJ1-2, with 8 bases aligning to TRBD1. CDR3 length equals 14 residues. Germline loops: CDR1 SEHNR, CDR2 FQNEAQ (reference sequence). V was clipped by 4 bases and J by 9 bases; unmatched bases: 10. CDR3 coding DNA: TGTGCCAGCAGCTCGGGACAGGTCCGCCAGAGCTACACCTTC. Translated: CASSSGQVRQSYTF.

The gene calls are TRBV28 and TRBJ2-7, with TRBD2 matching over 12 bases. The length of the CDR3 is 17 residues. The germline CDR1 and CDR2 sequences are MDHEN and SYDVKM. Trimming cost V 5 bases and J 4 bases; bases outside gene matches: 12. The chain's CDR3 is CASSPPPGLAGNYEQYF. The CDR3 region has the DNA TGTGCCAGCAGTCCGCCCCCAGGACTAGCGGGAAATTACGAGCAGTACTTC. Full variable domain (missing parts from reference TRBV28 and TRBJ2-7): DVKVTQSSRYLVKRTGEKVFLECVQDMDHENMFWYRQDPGLGLRLIYFSYDVKMKEKGDIPEGYSVSREKKERFSLILESASTNQTSMYLCASSPPPGLAGNYEQYFGPGTRLTVT.

This clone was counted a single time. The chain uses TRBV27 and TRBJ1-2; the D is unclear. V was cut by 0 bases and J by 4 bases, with 6 bases left in between. Germline V gives CDR1 MNHEY, CDR2 SMNVEV (reference sequence). CDR3 length: 13 amino acids. This CDR3 reads CASSLSRRYGYTF. CDR3 DNA sequence: TGTGCCAGCAGTTTATCGCGTCGCTATGGCTACACCTTC.

The chain carries TRBV5-8 and TRBJ2-1; 8 nucleotides agree with TRBD1. Germline V CDR1 and CDR2: SGHTS, YDEGEE. The ends lost 3 bases at V and 4 bases at J; junction bases unmatched: 9. This CDR3 is built from 16 residues. CDR3 DNA sequence: TGTGCCAGCAGCTACGACAGGGGAGGACTGTACAATGAGCAGTTCTTC. Translating gives CASSYDRGGLYNEQFF. Looking up the rest from reference TRBV5-8 and TRBJ2-1 gives the full variable domain: EAGVTQSPTHLIKTRGQQATLRCSPISGHTSVYWYQQALGLGLQFLLWYDEGEERNRGNFPPRFSGRQFPNYSSELNVNALELEDSALYLCASSYDRGGLYNEQFFGPGTRLTVL.

The chain uses TRBV13 and TRBJ1-1; no definite D call. CDR1 is PRHDT and CDR2 is FYEKMQ in the germline V gene (reference sequence). This CDR3 has 13 residues. With 5 bases removed from V and 3 bases from J, the gap between germline ends came to 10 bases. Here the CDR3 DNA reads TGTGCCAGCAGCGCCTTTTCGGACACTGAAGCTTTCTTT. As protein: CASSAFSDTEAFF.